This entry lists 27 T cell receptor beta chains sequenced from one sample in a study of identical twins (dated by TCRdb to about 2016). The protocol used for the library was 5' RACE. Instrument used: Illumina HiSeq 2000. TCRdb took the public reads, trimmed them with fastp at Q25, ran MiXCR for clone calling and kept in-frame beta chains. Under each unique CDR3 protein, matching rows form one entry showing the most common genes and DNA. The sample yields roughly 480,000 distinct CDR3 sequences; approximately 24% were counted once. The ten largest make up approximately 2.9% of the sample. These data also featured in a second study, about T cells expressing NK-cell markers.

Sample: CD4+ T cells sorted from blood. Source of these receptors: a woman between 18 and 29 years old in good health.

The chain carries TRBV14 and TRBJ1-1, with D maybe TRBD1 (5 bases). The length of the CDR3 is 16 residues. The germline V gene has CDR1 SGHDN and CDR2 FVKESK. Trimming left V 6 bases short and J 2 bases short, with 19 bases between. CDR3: CASSHAGEDLNTEAFF. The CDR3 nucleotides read TGTGCCAGCAGTCATGCGGGGGAAGACCTAAACACTGAAGCTTTCTTT. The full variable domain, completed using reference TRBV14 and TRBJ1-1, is EAGVTQFPSHSVIEKGQTVTLRCDPISGHDNLYWYRRVMGKEIKFLLHFVKESKQDESGMPNNRFLAERTGGTYSTLKVQPAELEDSGVYFCASSHAGEDLNTEAFFGQGTRLTVV.

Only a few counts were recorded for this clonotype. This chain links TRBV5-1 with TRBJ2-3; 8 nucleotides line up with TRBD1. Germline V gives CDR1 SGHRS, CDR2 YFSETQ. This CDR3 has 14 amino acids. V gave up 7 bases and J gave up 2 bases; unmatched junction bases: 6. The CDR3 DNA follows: TGCGCCAGCTCTGGGACAGGCAACACAGATACGCAGTATTTT. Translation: CASSGTGNTDTQYF.

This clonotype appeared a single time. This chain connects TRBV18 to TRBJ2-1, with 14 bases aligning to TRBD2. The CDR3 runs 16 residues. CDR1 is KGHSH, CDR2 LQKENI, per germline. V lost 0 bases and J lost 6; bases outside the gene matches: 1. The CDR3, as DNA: TGTGCCAGCTCACCACCAGGGACTAGCGGGAGCAATGAGCAGTTCTTC. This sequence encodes CASSPPGTSGSNEQFF.

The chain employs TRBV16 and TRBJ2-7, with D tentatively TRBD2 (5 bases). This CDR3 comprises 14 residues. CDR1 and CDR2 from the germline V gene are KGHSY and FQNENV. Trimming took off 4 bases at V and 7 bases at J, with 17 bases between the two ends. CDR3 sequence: CASSRSLGKQEQYF. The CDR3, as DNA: TGTGCCAGCAGCCGTTCCCTCGGGAAGCAGGAGCAGTACTTC.

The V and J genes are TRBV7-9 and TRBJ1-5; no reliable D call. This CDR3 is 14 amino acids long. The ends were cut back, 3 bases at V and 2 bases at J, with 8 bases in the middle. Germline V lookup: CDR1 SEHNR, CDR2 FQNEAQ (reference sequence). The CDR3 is CASSFSQGNQPQHF. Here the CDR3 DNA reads TGTGCCAGCAGCTTTTCGCAGGGCAATCAGCCCCAGCATTTT.

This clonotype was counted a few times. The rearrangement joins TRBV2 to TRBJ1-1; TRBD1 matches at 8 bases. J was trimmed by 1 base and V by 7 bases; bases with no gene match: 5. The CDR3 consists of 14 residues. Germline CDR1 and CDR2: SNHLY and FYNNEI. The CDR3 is CASTLTGGNTEAFF. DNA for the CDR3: TGTGCCAGCACCCTCACAGGGGGGAACACTGAAGCTTTCTTT.

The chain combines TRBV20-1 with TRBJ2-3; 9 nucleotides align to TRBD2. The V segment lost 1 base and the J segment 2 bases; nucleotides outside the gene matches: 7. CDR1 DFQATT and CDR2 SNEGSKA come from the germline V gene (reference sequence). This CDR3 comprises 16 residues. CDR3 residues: CSARVASGAYTDTQYF. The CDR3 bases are TGCAGTGCTAGAGTGGCTAGCGGGGCGTACACAGATACGCAGTATTTT.

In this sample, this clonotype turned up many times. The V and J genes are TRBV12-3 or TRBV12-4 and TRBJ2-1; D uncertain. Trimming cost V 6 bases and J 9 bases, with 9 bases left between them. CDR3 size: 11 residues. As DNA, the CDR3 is TGTGCCAGCAGCTTAATTGGTGAGCAGTTCTTC. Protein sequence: CASSLIGEQFF.

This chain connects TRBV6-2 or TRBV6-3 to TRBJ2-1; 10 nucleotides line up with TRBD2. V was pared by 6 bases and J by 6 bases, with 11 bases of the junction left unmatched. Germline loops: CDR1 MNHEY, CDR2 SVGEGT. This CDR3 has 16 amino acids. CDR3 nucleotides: TGTGCCAGCAGGCCCCACTTAGCGGGAGGACTCAATGAGCAGTTCTTC. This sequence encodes CASRPHLAGGLNEQFF.

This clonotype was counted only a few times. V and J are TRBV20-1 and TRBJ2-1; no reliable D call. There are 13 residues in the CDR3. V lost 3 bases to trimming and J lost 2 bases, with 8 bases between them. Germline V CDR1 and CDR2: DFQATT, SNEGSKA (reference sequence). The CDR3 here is CSASVGAYNEQFF. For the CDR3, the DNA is TGCAGTGCTAGTGTTGGGGCCTACAATGAGCAGTTCTTC.

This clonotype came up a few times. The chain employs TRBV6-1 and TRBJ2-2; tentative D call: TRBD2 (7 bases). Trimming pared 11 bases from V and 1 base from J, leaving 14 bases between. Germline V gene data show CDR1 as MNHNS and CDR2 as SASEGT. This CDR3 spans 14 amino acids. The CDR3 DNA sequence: TGTGCCGCGAAGGGAGGGGGGAACACCGGGGAGCTGTTTTTT. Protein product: CAAKGGGNTGELFF.

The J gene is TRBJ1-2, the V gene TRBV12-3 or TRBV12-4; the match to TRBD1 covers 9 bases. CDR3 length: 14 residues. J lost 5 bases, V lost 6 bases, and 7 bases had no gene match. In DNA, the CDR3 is TGTGCCAGCAGCTTTACAGGGGGCGCGTATGGCTACACCTTC. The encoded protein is CASSFTGGAYGYTF.

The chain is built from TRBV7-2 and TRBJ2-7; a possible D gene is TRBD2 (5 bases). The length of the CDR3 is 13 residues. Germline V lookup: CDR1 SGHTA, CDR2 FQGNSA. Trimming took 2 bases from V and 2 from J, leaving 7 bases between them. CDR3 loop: CASSLQRTYEQYF. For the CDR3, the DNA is TGTGCCAGCAGCTTACAGCGGACCTACGAGCAGTACTTC.

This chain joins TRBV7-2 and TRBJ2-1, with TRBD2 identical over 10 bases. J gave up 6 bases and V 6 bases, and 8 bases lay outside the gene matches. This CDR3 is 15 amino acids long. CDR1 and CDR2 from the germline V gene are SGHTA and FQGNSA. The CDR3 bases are TGTGCCAGCAGTCTGATAGCGGGGGGAACCAATGAGCAGTTCTTC. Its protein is CASSLIAGGTNEQFF.

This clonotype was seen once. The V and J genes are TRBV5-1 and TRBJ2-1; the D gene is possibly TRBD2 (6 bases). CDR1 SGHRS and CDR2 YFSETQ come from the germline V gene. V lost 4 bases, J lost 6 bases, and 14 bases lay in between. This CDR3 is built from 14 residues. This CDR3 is CASSPRPAGNEQFF. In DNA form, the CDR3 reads TGCGCCAGCAGCCCGAGACCAGCGGGCAATGAGCAGTTCTTC.

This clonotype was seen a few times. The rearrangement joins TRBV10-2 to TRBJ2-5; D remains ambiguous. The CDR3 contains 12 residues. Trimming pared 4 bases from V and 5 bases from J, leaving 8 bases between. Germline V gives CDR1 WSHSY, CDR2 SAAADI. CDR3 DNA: TGCGCCAGCAGTGGTAGGCGGGAGACCCAGTACTTC. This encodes CASSGRRETQYF.

The CDR3 spells CASSLDWAKNIQYF. The CDR3 nucleotides are TGTGCCAGCAGCTTGGATTGGGCCAAAAACATTCAGTACTTC. V gene TRBV5-5 combines with J gene TRBJ2-4; D call uncertain. Trimming stripped 0 bases from V and 1 base from J, with 5 bases between. The CDR3 consists of 14 residues. Germline V gives CDR1 SGHKS, CDR2 YYEKEE (reference sequence).

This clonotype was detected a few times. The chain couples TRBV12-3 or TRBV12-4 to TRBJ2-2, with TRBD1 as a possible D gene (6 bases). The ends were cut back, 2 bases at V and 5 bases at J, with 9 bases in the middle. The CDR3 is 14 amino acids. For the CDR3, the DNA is TGTGCCAGCAGTTTAAACAGGGCGACCGGGGAGCTGTTTTTT. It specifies CASSLNRATGELFF.

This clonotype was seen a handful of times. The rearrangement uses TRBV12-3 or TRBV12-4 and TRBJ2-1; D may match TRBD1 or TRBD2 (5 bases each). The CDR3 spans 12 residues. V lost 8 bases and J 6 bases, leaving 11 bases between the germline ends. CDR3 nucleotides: TGTGCCAGCTTTGAGGGGATCAATGAGCAGTTCTTC. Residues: CASFEGINEQFF.

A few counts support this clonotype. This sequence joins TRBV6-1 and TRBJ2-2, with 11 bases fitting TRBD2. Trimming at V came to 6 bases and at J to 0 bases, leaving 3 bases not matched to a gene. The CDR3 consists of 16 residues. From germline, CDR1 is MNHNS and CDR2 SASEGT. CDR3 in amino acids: CASRRLAGTNTGELFF. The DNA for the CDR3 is TGTGCCAGCAGACGACTAGCGGGGACGAACACCGGGGAGCTGTTTTTT.

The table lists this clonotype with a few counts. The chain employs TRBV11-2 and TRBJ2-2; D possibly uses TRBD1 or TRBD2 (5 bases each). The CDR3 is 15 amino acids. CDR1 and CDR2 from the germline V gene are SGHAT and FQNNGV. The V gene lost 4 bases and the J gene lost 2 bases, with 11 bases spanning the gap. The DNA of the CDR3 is TGTGCCAGCAGCTCCACGGGACCCAACACCGGGGAGCTGTTTTTT. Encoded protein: CASSSTGPNTGELFF.

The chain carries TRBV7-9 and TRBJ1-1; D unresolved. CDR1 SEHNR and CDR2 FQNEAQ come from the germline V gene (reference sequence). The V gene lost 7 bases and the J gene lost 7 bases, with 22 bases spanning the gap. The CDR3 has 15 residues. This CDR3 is CASIRVGSMLVEAFF. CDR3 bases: TGTGCCAGCATAAGGGTCGGGAGTATGTTAGTTGAAGCTTTCTTT.

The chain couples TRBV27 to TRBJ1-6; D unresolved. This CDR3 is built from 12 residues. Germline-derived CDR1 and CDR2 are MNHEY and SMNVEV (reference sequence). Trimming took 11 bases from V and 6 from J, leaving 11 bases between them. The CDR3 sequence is CAPPHCNSPLHF. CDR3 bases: TGTGCCCCCCCCCACTGTAATTCACCCCTCCACTTT.

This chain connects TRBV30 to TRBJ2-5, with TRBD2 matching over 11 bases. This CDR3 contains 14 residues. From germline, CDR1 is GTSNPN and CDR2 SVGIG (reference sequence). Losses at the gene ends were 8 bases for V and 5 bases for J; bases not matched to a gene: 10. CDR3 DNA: TGTGCCAGCGGTAGCGGGAGGGCATTCGAGACCCAGTACTTC. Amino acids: CASGSGRAFETQYF.

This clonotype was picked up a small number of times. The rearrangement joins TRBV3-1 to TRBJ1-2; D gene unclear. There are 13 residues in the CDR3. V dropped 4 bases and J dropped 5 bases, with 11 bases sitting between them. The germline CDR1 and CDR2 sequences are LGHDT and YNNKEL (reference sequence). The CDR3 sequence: CASSRRPNYGYTF. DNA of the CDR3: TGTGCCAGCAGCCGACGGCCAAATTATGGCTACACCTTC.

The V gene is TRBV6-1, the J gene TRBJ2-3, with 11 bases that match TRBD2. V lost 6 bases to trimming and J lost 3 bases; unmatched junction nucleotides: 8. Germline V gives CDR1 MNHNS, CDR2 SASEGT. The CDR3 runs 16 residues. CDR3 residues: CASSPFGTSGTDTQYF. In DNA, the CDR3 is TGTGCCAGCAGCCCCTTTGGGACTAGCGGTACAGATACGCAGTATTTT.

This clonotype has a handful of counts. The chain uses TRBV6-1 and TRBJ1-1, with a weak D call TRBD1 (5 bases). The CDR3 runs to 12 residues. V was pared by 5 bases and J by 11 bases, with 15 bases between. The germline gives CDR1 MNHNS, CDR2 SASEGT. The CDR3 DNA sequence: TGTGCCAGCAGTACAGGTTGGAGAGGGGCTTTCTTT. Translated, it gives CASSTGWRGAFF.